Listed below are T cell receptor beta chains from one sample, sequenced in a study of cytomegalovirus exposure and HLA in healthy donors. Clones were sequenced by immunoSEQ multiplex PCR, and TCRdb holds only the in-frame ones, with some missing. The sample records around 27,000 clones, 62% being singletons. The sample consisted of PBMCs. These receptor sequences come from a male donor in good health and CMV-seropositive. Each CDR3 is given without its conserved first and last residue. The order of the fields is D gene, V gene, clone size, J gene, CDR3 protein. D genes are given only for firm matches. Expanded clones get a size class; other rows say once, few or many, or leave the size out.

>TRBD1|TRBV2|-|TRBJ2-2
ASSRQGGPGELF
>-|TRBV7-3|-|TRBJ2-5
ASSPRGWGETQY
>-|TRBV27|-|TRBJ2-3
ASSWRLGTDTQY
>TRBD2|TRBV5-5|-|TRBJ2-7
ASSQVAGAYEQY
>-|TRBV7-9|-|TRBJ1-1
ASSFLQAGTEAF
>-|TRBV10-2|-|TRBJ1-2
ASSESGIGYGYT
>-|TRBV2|-|TRBJ2-2
ASSVGGPGELF
>TRBD1|TRBV4-1|-|TRBJ1-2
ASSHRDRPYGYT
>TRBD1|TRBV5-4|-|TRBJ1-1
ASSPGPDRGTEAF
>TRBD1|TRBV5-6|-|TRBJ2-1
ASSLARDSNNEQF
>-|TRBV11-1|-|TRBJ1-1
ASSLWGGSEAF
>TRBD1|TRBV7-9|once|TRBJ1-1
ASSSPGQGTTEAF
>TRBD1|TRBV6-5|-|TRBJ2-1
ASSYDRGNEQF
>TRBD2|TRBV30|-|TRBJ2-2
AWGGLAGELF
>TRBD1|TRBV18|few|TRBJ1-4
ASSVFGGGGEKLF
>TRBD2|TRBV4-2|many|TRBJ2-7
ASSQDSRRTDTSGSYSYEQY
>-|TRBV5-1|once|TRBJ1-1
ASSPLTPGGGTEAF
>-|TRBV2|few|TRBJ1-2
ASSGHYGYT
>-|TRBV27|-|TRBJ1-2
ASSLREGGYGYT
>TRBD1|TRBV7-8|-|TRBJ2-7
ASSFARQGISYEQY
>-|TRBV5-4|-|TRBJ1-1
ASSLRQGNTEAF
>TRBD1|TRBV7-2|few|TRBJ1-2
ASSPAGTGGGYGYT
>-|TRBV2|-|TRBJ2-5
ASGLETQY
>-|TRBV4-2|-|TRBJ2-7
ASSQETSSSYEQY
>-|TRBV6-5|once|TRBJ2-2
ASSRGVGGELF
>-|TRBV5-6|-|TRBJ1-3
ASSLSLGSGNTIY
>TRBD1|TRBV6-5|-|TRBJ1-1
ASTHSTGPGTEAF
>-|TRBV30|-|TRBJ1-2
AWTKPKGGWTEDT
>TRBD1|TRBV5-6|-|TRBJ2-1
ASSFRTGVYNEQF
>-|TRBV6-5|-|TRBJ1-2
ASGLMNYT
>-|TRBV6-5|-|TRBJ1-1
ATRNLRGEAF
>TRBD1|TRBV4-1|-|TRBJ2-7
ASSQSGQVRYEQY
>TRBD1|TRBV28|-|TRBJ1-1
ASNRGGTGGYTEAF
>-|TRBV6-5|once|TRBJ1-1
ASSYEAGNTEAF
>TRBD1|TRBV29-1|-|TRBJ1-1
SVEPRDRVERNTEAF
>-|TRBV5-6|few|TRBJ1-2
ASSLNRAGYT
>TRBD1|TRBV5-1|-|TRBJ1-4
ASSSRQGQGNEKLF
>TRBD1|TRBV28|-|TRBJ1-2
ASSLPGQGKYGYT
>TRBD1|TRBV7-9|-|TRBJ1-1
ASSLGGQGTEAF
>-|TRBV30|few|TRBJ1-5
AWSSGTLSNQPQH
>TRBD2|TRBV10-2|-|TRBJ2-7
ASSESRREGRSYEQY
>TRBD1|TRBV5-1|-|TRBJ1-5
ASSGDRGQPQH
>TRBD1|TRBV18|-|TRBJ1-1
ASSPRDRAVTGVHTEAF